Given below is one T cell receptor (beta chain) in context. This record comes from a study of blood T cell repertoires in COVID-19. Background on the study: Samples taken during acute and convalescent COVID-19 were collected in the United States, Italy and Spain. PBMCs, B-cell-depleted T cells, or T cells provided the cDNA or gDNA that made up the material.

The CDR3 runs to 16 residues. Germline V gene data show CDR1 as SEHNR and CDR2 as FQNEAQ (reference sequence). The V end was cut by 5 bases, the J end by 0 bases, with 14 bases between. Methods used by the authors: Amplification of reference gene primers was used by the study to estimate nucleated cell counts. Profiling relied on immunoSEQ multiplex PCR, and the TCRdb table lists in-frame clones only, not all of them. That table gives V, J and clone size, and the DNA gave D and trimming. The table has fewer than 150,000 clones, 85% to 90% seen once; the top ten hold about 4.3%. Sequenced material: peripheral blood. This TCR was recovered from a woman aged 40 to 49 with acute or convalescent COVID-19. J is TRBJ1-5 and V is TRBV7-9; TRBD1 might be the D (6 bases). The CDR3 region has the DNA TGTGCCAGCAGCCTACAGGGAGGGGGTAGCAATCAGCCCCAGCATTTT. Translating it yields CASSLQGGGSNQPQHF.